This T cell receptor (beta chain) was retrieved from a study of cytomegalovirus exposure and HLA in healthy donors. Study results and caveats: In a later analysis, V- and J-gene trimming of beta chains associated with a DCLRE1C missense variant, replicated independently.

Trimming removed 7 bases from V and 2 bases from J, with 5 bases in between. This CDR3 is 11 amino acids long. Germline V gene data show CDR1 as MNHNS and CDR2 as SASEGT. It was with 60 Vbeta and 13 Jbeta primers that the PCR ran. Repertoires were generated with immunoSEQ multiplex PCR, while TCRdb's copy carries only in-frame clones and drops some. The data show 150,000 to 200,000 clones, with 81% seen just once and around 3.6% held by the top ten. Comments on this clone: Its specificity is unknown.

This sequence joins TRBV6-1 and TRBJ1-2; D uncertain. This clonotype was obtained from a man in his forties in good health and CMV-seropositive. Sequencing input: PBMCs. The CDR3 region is CASKRNYGYTF. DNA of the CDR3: TGTGCCAGCAAGCGCAACTATGGCTACACCTTC.